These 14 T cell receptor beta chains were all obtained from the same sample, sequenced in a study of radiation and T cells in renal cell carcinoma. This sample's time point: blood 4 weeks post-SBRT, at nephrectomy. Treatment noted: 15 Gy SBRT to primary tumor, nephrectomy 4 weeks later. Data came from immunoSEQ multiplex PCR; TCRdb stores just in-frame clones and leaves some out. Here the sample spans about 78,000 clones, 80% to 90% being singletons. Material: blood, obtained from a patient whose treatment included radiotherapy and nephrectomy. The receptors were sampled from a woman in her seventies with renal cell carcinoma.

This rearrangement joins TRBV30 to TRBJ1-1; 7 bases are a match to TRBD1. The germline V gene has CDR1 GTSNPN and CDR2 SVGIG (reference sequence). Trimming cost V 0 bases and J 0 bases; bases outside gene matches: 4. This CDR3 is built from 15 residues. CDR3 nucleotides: TGTGCCTGGAGTGTAGAGGGGGCGTTGAACACTGAAGCTTTCTTT. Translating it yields CAWSVEGALNTEAFF.

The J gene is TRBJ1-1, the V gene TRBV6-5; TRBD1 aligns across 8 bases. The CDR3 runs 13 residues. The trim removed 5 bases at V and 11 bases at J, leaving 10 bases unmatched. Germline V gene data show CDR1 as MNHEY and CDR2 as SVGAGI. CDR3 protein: CASSQDRARGAFF. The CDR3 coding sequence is TGTGCCAGCAGTCAGGACAGGGCGAGGGGGGCTTTCTTT.

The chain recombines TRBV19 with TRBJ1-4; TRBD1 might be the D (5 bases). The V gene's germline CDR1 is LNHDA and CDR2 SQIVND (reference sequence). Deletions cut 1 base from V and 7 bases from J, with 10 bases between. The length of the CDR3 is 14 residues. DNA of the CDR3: TGTGCCAGTAGTATAGGGGGGTATCCTGAAAAACTGTTTTTT. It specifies CASSIGGYPEKLFF. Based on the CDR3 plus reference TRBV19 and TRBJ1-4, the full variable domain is DGGITQSPKYLFRKEGQNVTLSCEQNLNHDAMYWYRQDPGQGLRLIYYSQIVNDFQKGDIAEGYSVSREKKESFPLTVTSAQKNPTAFYLCASSIGGYPEKLFFGSGTQLSVL.

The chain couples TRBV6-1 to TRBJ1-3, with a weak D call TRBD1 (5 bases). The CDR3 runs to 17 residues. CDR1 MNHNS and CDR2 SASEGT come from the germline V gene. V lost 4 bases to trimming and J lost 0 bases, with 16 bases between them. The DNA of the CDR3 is TGTGCCAGCAGTGCCTACTCCGCAGGGAGCTCTGGAAACACCATATATTTT. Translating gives CASSAYSAGSSGNTIYF.

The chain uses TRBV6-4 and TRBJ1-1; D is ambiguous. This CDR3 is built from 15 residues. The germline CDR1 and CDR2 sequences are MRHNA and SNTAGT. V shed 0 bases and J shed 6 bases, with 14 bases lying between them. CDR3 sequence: CASSDSSVTRAEAFF. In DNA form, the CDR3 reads TGTGCCAGCAGTGACTCGTCGGTTACTAGAGCTGAAGCTTTCTTT.

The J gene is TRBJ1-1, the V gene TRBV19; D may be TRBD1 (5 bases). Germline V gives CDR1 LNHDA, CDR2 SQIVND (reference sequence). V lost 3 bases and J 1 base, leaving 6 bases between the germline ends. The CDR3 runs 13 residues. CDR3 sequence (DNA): TGTGCCAGTAGTATCGGACAGAACACTGAAGCTTTCTTT. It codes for CASSIGQNTEAFF. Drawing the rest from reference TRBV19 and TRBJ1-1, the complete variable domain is DGGITQSPKYLFRKEGQNVTLSCEQNLNHDAMYWYRQDPGQGLRLIYYSQIVNDFQKGDIAEGYSVSREKKESFPLTVTSAQKNPTAFYLCASSIGQNTEAFFGQGTRLTVV.

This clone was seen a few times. This chain's CDR3 is CASSDNQGNNSPLHF. In nucleotides, the CDR3 is TGTGCCAGCAGCGATAACCAGGGCAATAATTCACCCCTCCACTTT. The chain combines TRBV9 with TRBJ1-6; weak D call: TRBD1 (5 bases). The germline V gene has CDR1 SGDLS and CDR2 YYNGEE. V was shortened by 3 bases and J by 5 bases, with 12 bases between the two germline ends. This CDR3 is built from 15 residues.

CDR3 DNA sequence: TGTGCCAGCAGGGGATCGATGGCGGAAGAGACCCAGTACTTC. Translated: CASRGSMAEETQYF. The chain carries TRBV6-5 and TRBJ2-5, with unresolved D. Germline loops: CDR1 MNHEY, CDR2 SVGAGI. Trimming took 6 bases from V and 3 from J, leaving 14 bases between them. This CDR3 contains 14 residues.

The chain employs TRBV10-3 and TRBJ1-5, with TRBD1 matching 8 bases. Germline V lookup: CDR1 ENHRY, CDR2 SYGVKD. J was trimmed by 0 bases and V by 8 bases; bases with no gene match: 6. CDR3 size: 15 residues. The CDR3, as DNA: TGTGCCATCGAACAGGGGGGTTATAGCAATCAGCCCCAGCATTTT. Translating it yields CAIEQGGYSNQPQHF.

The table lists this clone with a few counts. CDR3 sequence (DNA): TGTGCCAGTAGTATCCGCCTTTTCCGGGAAAAACTGTTTTTT. The encoded protein is CASSIRLFREKLFF. The chain couples TRBV19 to TRBJ1-4; D call uncertain. Germline loops: CDR1 LNHDA, CDR2 SQIVND (reference sequence). V was trimmed by 3 bases and J by 8 bases, leaving 13 bases between them. CDR3 length equals 14 residues.

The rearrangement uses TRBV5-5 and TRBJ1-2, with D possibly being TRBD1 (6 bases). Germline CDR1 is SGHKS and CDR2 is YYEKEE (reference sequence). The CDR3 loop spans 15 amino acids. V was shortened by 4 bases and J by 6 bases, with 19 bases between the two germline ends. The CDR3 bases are TGTGCCAGCAGCATCCGTTCAGGGGCGCGGGATGGCTACACCTTC. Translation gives CASSIRSGARDGYTF.

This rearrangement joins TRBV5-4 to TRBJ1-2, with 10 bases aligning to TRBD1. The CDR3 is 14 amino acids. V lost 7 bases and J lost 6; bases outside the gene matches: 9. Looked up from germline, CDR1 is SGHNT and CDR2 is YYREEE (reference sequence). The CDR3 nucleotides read TGTGCCAGCTTACCGGGACAGGGGCTGGATGGCTACACCTTC. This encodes CASLPGQGLDGYTF.

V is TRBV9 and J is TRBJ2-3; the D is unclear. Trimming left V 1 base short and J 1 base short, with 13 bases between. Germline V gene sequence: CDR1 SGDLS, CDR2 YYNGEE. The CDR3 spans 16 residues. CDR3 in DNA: TGTGCCAGCAGCGTAAAAGGAAAATCGGGCACAGATACGCAGTATTTT. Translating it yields CASSVKGKSGTDTQYF.

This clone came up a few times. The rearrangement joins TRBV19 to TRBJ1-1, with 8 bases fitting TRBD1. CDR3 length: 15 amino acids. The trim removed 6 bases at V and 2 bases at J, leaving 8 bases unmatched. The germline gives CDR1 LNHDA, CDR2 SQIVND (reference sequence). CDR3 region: CASRLGQGRNTEAFF. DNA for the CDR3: TGTGCCAGTAGACTCGGACAGGGAAGAAACACTGAAGCTTTCTTT.